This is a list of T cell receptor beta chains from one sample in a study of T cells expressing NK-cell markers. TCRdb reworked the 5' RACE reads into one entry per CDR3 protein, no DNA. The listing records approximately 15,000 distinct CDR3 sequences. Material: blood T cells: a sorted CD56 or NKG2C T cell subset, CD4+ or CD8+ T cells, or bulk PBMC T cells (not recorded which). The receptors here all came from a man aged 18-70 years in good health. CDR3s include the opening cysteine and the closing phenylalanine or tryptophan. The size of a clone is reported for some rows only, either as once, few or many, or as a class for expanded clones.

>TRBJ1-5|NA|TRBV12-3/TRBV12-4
CASSLGGQNNQPQHF
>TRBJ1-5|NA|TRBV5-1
CASSLTGGQNQPQHF
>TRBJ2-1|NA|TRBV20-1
CSVGTGERLFNAEQFF
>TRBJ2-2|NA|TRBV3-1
CASSQTRTSTATGELFF
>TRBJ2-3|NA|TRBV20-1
CSAEGLADRTDTQYF
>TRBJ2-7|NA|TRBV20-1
CSARAASYEQYF
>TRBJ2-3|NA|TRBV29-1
CSVGGRAADTQYF
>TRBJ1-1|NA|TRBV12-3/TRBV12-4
CASNPSRFMNTEAFF
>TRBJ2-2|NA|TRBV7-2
CASSPDRVYTGELFF
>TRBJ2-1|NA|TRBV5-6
CASSYGTSVGNEQFF
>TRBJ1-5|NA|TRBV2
CASSLDGQPQHF
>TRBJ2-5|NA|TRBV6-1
CASRLERGGFQETQYF
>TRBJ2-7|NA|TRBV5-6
CASSLGLAGAEQYF
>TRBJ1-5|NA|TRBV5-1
CASSYRGLSNQPQHF
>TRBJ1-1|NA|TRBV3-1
CASSQNGNTEAFF
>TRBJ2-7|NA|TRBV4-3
CASSQAPLGGEQYF
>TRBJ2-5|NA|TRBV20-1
CSARTGPAETQYF
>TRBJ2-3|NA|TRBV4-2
CASSQVGVGATDTQYF
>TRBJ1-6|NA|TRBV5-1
CASSLTPEGRNSPLHF
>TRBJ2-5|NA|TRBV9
CASSVAPGLAGRETQYF
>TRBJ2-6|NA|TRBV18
CASSPDVGRANVLTF
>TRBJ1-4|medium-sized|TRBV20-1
CSASGQGARKLFF
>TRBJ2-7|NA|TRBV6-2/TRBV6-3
CASRARGEQYF
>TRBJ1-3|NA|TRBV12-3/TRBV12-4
CASSLGALALSGNTIYF
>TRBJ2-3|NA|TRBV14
CASSQERRNTQYF
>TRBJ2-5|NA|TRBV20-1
CSASWGRDETQYF
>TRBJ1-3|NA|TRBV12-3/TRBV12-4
CASSLLGQGPGNTIYF
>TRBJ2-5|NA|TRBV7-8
CASSTSSGFRETQYF
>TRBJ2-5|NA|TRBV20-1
CSARDSVLASQGETQYF
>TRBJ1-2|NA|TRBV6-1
CASRRDRAGGYTF
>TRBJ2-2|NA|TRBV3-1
CASSQRDRNTGELFF
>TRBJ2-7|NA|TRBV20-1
CSARGDRRSYEQYF
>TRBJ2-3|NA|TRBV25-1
CASSDSGGRRGDTQYF
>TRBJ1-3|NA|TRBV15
CATSAQRSGNTIYF
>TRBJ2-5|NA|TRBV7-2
CASSSSKGTQYF
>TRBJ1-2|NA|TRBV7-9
CASSSGLYGYTF
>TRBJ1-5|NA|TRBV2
CASSSVETRNQPQHF
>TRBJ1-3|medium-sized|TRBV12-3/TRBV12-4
CASRRSSGNTIYF
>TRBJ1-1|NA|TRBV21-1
CANPRTGTNCTTEAFF
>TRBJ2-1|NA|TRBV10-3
CAIILSVYNEQFF
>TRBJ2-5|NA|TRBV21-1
CASSKTGMGRGGETQYF
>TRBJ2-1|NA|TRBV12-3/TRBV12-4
CASSPSGRLYEQFF
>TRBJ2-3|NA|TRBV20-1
CSARGQPRQATSTDTQYF
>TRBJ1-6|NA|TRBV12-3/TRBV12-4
CASREESSYNSPLHF
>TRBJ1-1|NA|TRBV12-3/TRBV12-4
CASSGGSDAFF